This paragraph covers one T cell receptor beta chain sequence. The antigen it recognizes is unknown. No base-level quality is on record; no much larger clone is a single base apart. The CDR3 goes from the cysteine to the phenylalanine over 15 residues. Of all the DNA, just the CDR3 is kept, 45 bases in frame from base 1. V loses 3 bases of germline sequence and J loses 0 bases, and the interval between the two ends is 9 bases. CDR1 and CDR2, per the germline V gene, are ENHRY and SYGVKD. TCRdb lists the instrument as Illumina HiSeq 2500. Quantitative 5'-RACE with molecular barcodes was the method used to prepare the TCR beta libraries. In the authors' own workflow: To identify disease-linked TCR variants, a new computational method was used, one built on a probabilistic model of VDJ rearrangement. Starting from the raw public reads, TCRdb applied fastp trimming at Q25, assembled clones with MiXCR and retained in-frame beta chains. CDR3 protein sequences are deduplicated, and each keeps its most common genes and DNA. The V and J calls and clone size are TCRdb's, not the authors'. The table for this sample lists 250,000 or so distinct CDR3 sequences; roughly 10% of them were counted only once. The biggest ten clones account for approximately 6.6% of the sample.

This sample was included in a study of CD8 T cells in ankylosing spondylitis (dated by TCRdb to the late 2010s). The study in broad terms: The study set out to find disease-linked TCR variants by profiling T cell receptor beta repertoires in ankylosing spondylitis patients and healthy donors. The full study cohort was made up of about 25 ankylosing spondylitis patients and about a hundred healthy donors. Peripheral blood samples were taken, and synovial fluid was additionally collected from ankylosing spondylitis patients. The paper as a whole reports these results and caveats: The disease-linked clones were reported as significantly enriched in matched synovial fluid samples from ankylosing spondylitis patients. Some TCR beta motif variants had previously been reported in synovial fluid and blood of reactive arthritis patients, which suggested common disease-initiation mechanisms. The disease-linked clones showed a CD8+ phenotype and occurred at relatively low frequencies in peripheral blood. A TCR beta motif made up of eight or nine highly homologous amino acid variants appeared to be characteristic of blood from ankylosing spondylitis patients.

The chain was built from TRBV10-3 and TRBJ2-4; the D gene cannot be resolved reliably. This clonotype originated in a male donor with ankylosing spondylitis or in good health (not recorded which). Material for sequencing was blood, either unsorted or a sorted T cell fraction (not recorded which). The nucleotide sequence reads TGTGCCATCAGTGACAGCTTTGTAGCCAAAAACATTCAGTACTTC. It translates as CAISDSFVAKNIQYF.